This T cell receptor beta chain was recovered during a study of Graves' ophthalmopathy and Graves' hyperthyroidism. Pregnant or lactating patients and those with other autoimmune diseases or uncontrolled infections were excluded. Amplification of TCR beta CDR3 regions used RNA transcripts. RT-PCR with HTBI primers came first, then second-round multiplex PCR. From the multiplex PCR reads, TCRdb called clonotypes with MiXCR, one entry per CDR3 protein. Altogether 170,000 or so distinct CDR3 sequences are present, under 45% being singletons, with the ten largest covering roughly 8.9%. This CDR3 is built from 17 residues. Trimming removed 2 bases at V and 0 bases at J, with 16 bases between. Germline CDR1 reads MNHNS; CDR2 reads SASEGT. As concerns this clonotype: Its antigen is unknown.

Study results and caveats: Its predictions of ophthalmopathy progression gave the model 55% to 71% sensitivity and approximately 72% specificity. Among thyroid clonotypes expanded above 0.001 frequency, most also appeared in blood.

The rearrangement joins TRBV6-1 to TRBJ1-1; D is unclear. The sample comprised peripheral blood. The sequence derives from a man aged 25 to 40 with Graves' ophthalmopathy. The CDR3 sequence: CASSEYSFPDLNTEAFF. The CDR3 coding sequence is TGTGCCAGCAGTGAATATAGTTTCCCGGACCTGAACACTGAAGCTTTCTTT.